A single sample gave rise to the 30 T cell receptor beta chains below, sequenced in a study of T cells in Graves' hyperthyroidism and ophthalmopathy (dated by TCRdb to the late 2010s). Libraries were made using multiplex PCR. These reads were obtained on an Illumina HiSeq 2000. Amplification of TCR beta CDR3 regions was carried out from RNA transcripts. The first round of RT-PCR for the TCR CDR3 was performed with the HTBI primer set and the Qiagen OneStep RT-PCR kit. Through fastp at Q25 and MiXCR, TCRdb rebuilt clones from the public reads, retaining in-frame beta chains. Rows with one shared CDR3 protein collapse into an entry with the most common genes and DNA. The sample table shows 620,000 or so distinct CDR3 sequences, and more than 12% are seen once. The top ten clones comprise about 12% of the sample. Material: blood. These receptor sequences come from a woman in her forties or fifties with Graves' ophthalmopathy.

The chain combines TRBV7-3 with TRBJ2-3; D may be TRBD2 (6 bases). The CDR3 totals 17 residues. V was cut by 1 base and J by 0 bases, with 14 bases left in between. The germline CDR1 and CDR2 sequences are SGHTA and FQGTGA. Written as DNA, the CDR3 is TGTGCCAGCAGCTTAAGACCAGCGGGTACTAGCACAGATACGCAGTATTTT. Translated, it gives CASSLRPAGTSTDTQYF. Using reference TRBV7-3 and TRBJ2-3 for the parts outside the CDR3, the full variable domain is GAGVSQTPSNKVTEKGKYVELRCDPISGHTALYWYRQSLGQGPEFLIYFQGTGAADDSGLPNDRFFAVRPEGSVSTLKIQRTERGDSAVYLCASSLRPAGTSTDTQYFGPGTRLTVL.

The sample holds many counts of this clonotype. The chain couples TRBV6-2 or TRBV6-3 to TRBJ2-1; 9 positions match TRBD2. V gave up 4 bases and J gave up 8 bases; unmatched junction bases: 12. Germline V gene data show CDR1 as MNHEY and CDR2 as SVGEGT. The CDR3 runs to 16 residues. CDR3 DNA sequence: TGTGCCAGCAGTTCCCGACTAATAGCGGGAGAGTATGAGCAGTTCTTC. Protein product: CASSSRLIAGEYEQFF.

This clonotype was detected many times. The chain links TRBV3-1 to TRBJ2-7; 7 bases are a match to TRBD2. CDR1 and CDR2 from the germline V gene are LGHDT and YNNKEL (reference sequence). V dropped 4 bases and J dropped 3; count of bases not matched to a gene: 6. The CDR3 sequence is 14 residues long. The CDR3 here is CASSRDYSGYEQYF. The CDR3 DNA reads TGTGCCAGCAGCCGGGACTACTCGGGCTACGAGCAGTACTTC.

The chain has TRBV7-9 and TRBJ2-7; 8 nucleotides agree with TRBD2. The CDR3 spans 14 residues. The V gene end was trimmed by 8 bases and the J gene end by 2 bases; junction bases not matched to a gene: 8. CDR1 is SEHNR, CDR2 FQNEAQ, per germline (reference sequence). In nucleotides, the CDR3 is TGTGCCAGCGGAGAGAGCGGGAGTGCCTACGAGCAGTACTTC. This sequence encodes CASGESGSAYEQYF. Looking up the rest from reference TRBV7-9 and TRBJ2-7 gives the full variable domain: DTGVSQNPRHKITKRGQNVTFRCDPISEHNRLYWYRQTLGQGPEFLTYFQNEAQLEKSRLLSDRFSAERPKGSFSTLEIQRTEQGDSAMYLCASGESGSAYEQYFGPGTRLTVT.

The table lists this clonotype with many counts. The rearrangement joins TRBV18 to TRBJ1-1; tentatively, D is TRBD1 (6 bases). V shed 3 bases and J shed 2 bases, with 13 bases lying between them. This CDR3 is built from 15 residues. CDR1 KGHSH and CDR2 LQKENI come from the germline V gene. As DNA, the CDR3 is TGTGCCAGCTCACCGACCGGACAGCTAAACACTGAAGCTTTCTTT. It encodes CASSPTGQLNTEAFF.

This clonotype was counted at least ten times. The CDR3, as DNA: TGTGCCAGCAGCCCTCGGACGGCCCTAGCTGAAGCTTTCTTT. This translates into CASSPRTALAEAFF. This chain joins TRBV9 and TRBJ1-1, with unresolved D. The CDR3 is 14 amino acids. Germline V lookup: CDR1 SGDLS, CDR2 YYNGEE. V lost 4 bases and J 6 bases, leaving 16 bases between the germline ends.

This clonotype was detected many times. One end of the junction fails to match germline, which may point to a read error. The chain uses TRBV7-8 and TRBJ1-4; D is unresolved. CDR3 size: 16 residues. Germline CDR1 SGHVS, CDR2 FQNEAQ. The CDR3 region is CASSIATRGFNEKLFF. In DNA form, the CDR3 reads TGTGCCAGCAGCATAGCGACACGGGGATTTAATGAAAAACTGTTTTTT.

This clonotype was seen at least ten times. The rearrangement joins TRBV27 to TRBJ2-3, with 8 nucleotides matching TRBD1. Unmatched junction bases numbered 7, after V lost 3 bases and J lost 2 bases. The germline V gene encodes CDR1 MNHEY and CDR2 SMNVEV (reference sequence). The CDR3 totals 16 residues. The CDR3 nucleotides read TGTGCCAGCAGTTTTCTAGGACAGGGAAACACAGATACGCAGTATTTT. This gives the protein CASSFLGQGNTDTQYF.

The sample holds many counts of this clonotype. The CDR3 here is CASSLELGLQLRSTEAFF. CDR3 DNA: TGTGCCAGCAGCTTGGAACTGGGACTCCAACTCAGGAGCACTGAAGCTTTCTTT. The chain has TRBV5-6 and TRBJ1-1; TRBD1 might be the D (5 bases). Looked up from germline, CDR1 is SGHDT and CDR2 is YYEEEE. The CDR3 is 18 residues long. The V gene lost 0 bases and the J gene lost 4 bases, with 22 bases spanning the gap.

This clonotype was seen ten or more times. The J gene is TRBJ2-1, the V gene TRBV30; D unclear. Germline assignment: CDR1 GTSNPN and CDR2 SVGIG (reference sequence). The CDR3 consists of 13 residues. Trimming shortened V by 3 bases and J by 3 bases, and 9 bases separated the two germline ends. The CDR3 bases are TGTGCCTGGAGACCGGAGAACTACAATGAGCAGTTCTTC. Translated: CAWRPENYNEQFF.

This clonotype was observed a few times. J is TRBJ2-1 and V is TRBV5-1; D is tentatively TRBD1 or TRBD2 (6 bases each). This CDR3 comprises 15 residues. Germline V gene sequence: CDR1 SGHRS, CDR2 YFSETQ. V was cut by 3 bases and J by 10 bases, with 20 bases left in between. The CDR3: CASSSYRAPRGEQFF. CDR3 nucleotides: TGCGCCAGCAGCTCCTACAGGGCTCCACGGGGGGAGCAGTTCTTC.

In its sample, this clonotype was seen many times. V is TRBV11-2 and J is TRBJ1-1, with D perhaps matching TRBD1 (5 bases). The CDR3 spans 14 residues. Germline-derived CDR1 and CDR2 are SGHAT and FQNNGV. The V and J ends lost 1 base and 4 bases respectively, with 10 bases between them. In DNA, the CDR3 is TGTGCCAGCAGCTTAGTCGAGGGGCTCACTGAAGCTTTCTTT. It translates to CASSLVEGLTEAFF.

In this sample, this clonotype turned up a few times. The chain joins TRBV27 to TRBJ1-4, with 11 nucleotides matching TRBD1. The germline V gene encodes CDR1 MNHEY and CDR2 SMNVEV (reference sequence). The ends lost 5 bases at V and 7 bases at J; junction bases unmatched: 9. The CDR3 length is 16 residues. The CDR3 DNA is TGTGCCAGCAGTCCACTCCGGGACAGGGGGTTTGAAAAACTGTTTTTT. The encoded protein is CASSPLRDRGFEKLFF. The whole variable domain, filled in from reference TRBV27 and TRBJ1-4, reads EAQVTQNPRYLITVTGKKLTVTCSQNMNHEYMSWYRQDPGLGLRQIYYSMNVEVTDKGDVPEGYKVSRKEKRNFPLILESPSPNQTSLYFCASSPLRDRGFEKLFFGSGTQLSVL.

This clonotype was recorded many times. The V gene is TRBV7-2, the J gene TRBJ1-5; TRBD1 matches at 7 bases. After removal of 5 bases from V and 3 bases from J, the junction contained 7 bases not matched to a gene. The V gene's germline CDR1 is SGHTA and CDR2 FQGNSA. This CDR3 spans 15 amino acids. The chain's CDR3 is CASSRDSRANQPQHF. The CDR3 DNA reads as TGTGCCAGCAGCCGGGACAGCAGAGCCAATCAGCCCCAGCATTTT.

Many counts were recorded for this clonotype. This chain joins TRBV18 and TRBJ1-5; D not certain. The V gene's germline CDR1 is KGHSH and CDR2 LQKENI. This CDR3 is built from 13 residues. V was cut by 3 bases and J by 4 bases, with 7 bases left in between. The DNA for the CDR3 is TGTGCCAGCTCACCGGCACAGAATCAGCCCCAGCATTTT. Translating gives CASSPAQNQPQHF.

This clonotype was observed a few times. The chain is built from TRBV5-1 and TRBJ2-1, with 13 positions matching TRBD2. CDR3 length: 14 residues. Germline V CDR1 and CDR2: SGHRS, YFSETQ. V lost 3 bases and J lost 9; bases outside the gene matches: 3. The DNA for the CDR3 is TGCGCCAGCAGCTGGGGGACTAGCGGGGCTGAGCAGTTCTTC. Translated, it gives CASSWGTSGAEQFF.

Concerning this clonotype itself: This clone may be a read error of a much larger clone one base away. The rearrangement joins TRBV6-1 to TRBJ2-7; D not resolved. The germline gives CDR1 MNHNS, CDR2 SASEGT. This CDR3 spans 11 amino acids. Trimming removed 6 bases at V and 2 bases at J, with 5 bases between. For the CDR3, the DNA is TGTGCCAGCAGGAAGACCTACGAGCAGTACTTC. Translating it yields CASRKTYEQYF.

This clonotype was found many times. The chain couples TRBV2 to TRBJ2-3; 10 bases are shared with TRBD2. V lost 5 bases, J lost 0 bases, and 5 bases stayed unmatched. Per germline, CDR1 SNHLY and CDR2 FYNNEI. The CDR3 runs 16 residues. The CDR3 nucleotides are TGTGCCAGCAGTTGGGGACTAGCGTCTAGCACAGATACGCAGTATTTT. This codes for CASSWGLASSTDTQYF. The full variable domain, its missing parts supplied by reference TRBV2 and TRBJ2-3, is EPEVTQTPSHQVTQMGQEVILRCVPISNHLYFYWYRQILGQKVEFLVSFYNNEISEKSEIFDDQFSVERPDGSNFTLKIRSTKLEDSAMYFCASSWGLASSTDTQYFGPGTRLTVL.

In this sample, this clonotype turned up a few times. The chain joins TRBV5-1 to TRBJ2-5; 10 positions match TRBD2. The CDR3 sequence is 17 residues long. The V segment lost 2 bases and the J segment 7 bases; nucleotides outside the gene matches: 14. Germline CDR1 and CDR2: SGHRS and YFSETQ. The CDR3 bases are TGCGCCAGCAGCTTAGGACTAGCGGCATTGGGGAGTACGACCCAGTACTTC. Translation: CASSLGLAALGSTTQYF.

This clonotype has a handful of counts. V and J are TRBV6-1 and TRBJ2-6; D gene unclear. The germline V gene encodes CDR1 MNHNS and CDR2 SASEGT. The V end was cut by 5 bases, the J end by 2 bases, with 4 bases between. There are 13 residues in the CDR3. The DNA of the CDR3 is TGTGCCAGCAGTTCAGCTGGGGCCAACGTCCTGACTTTC. Its protein product is CASSSAGANVLTF.

With respect to this clonotype: This may arise from a read error, as a much more abundant clone is one base away. The rearrangement links TRBV5-1 to TRBJ1-6; D unclear. The CDR3 spans 13 residues. Germline V gene lookup returns CDR1 SGHRS and CDR2 YFSETQ. The CDR3 DNA is TGCGCCAGCAGCTTTTCGGCGGGATCACCCCCCCACTTT. Protein product: CASSFSAGSPPHF.

This clonotype turned up a few times. The genes are TRBV7-2 and TRBJ2-7; TRBD2 aligns across 7 bases. The CDR3 is 15 amino acids. V lost 1 base and J lost 6; bases outside the gene matches: 9. CDR1 is SGHTA and CDR2 is FQGNSA in the germline V gene. CDR3 in amino acids: CASSLEILAESEQYF. The DNA of the CDR3 is TGTGCCAGCAGCTTAGAGATCCTAGCGGAATCCGAGCAGTACTTC.

The V call is TRBV4-3, the J call TRBJ2-1, with D possibly TRBD2 on 6 matching bases. V shed 3 bases and J shed 3 bases, with 15 bases lying between them. The V gene's germline CDR1 is LGHNA and CDR2 YSLEER. The CDR3 has 16 amino acids. The CDR3 DNA follows: TGCGCCAGCAGCCATCGAATCGGGGGTAACTACAATGAGCAGTTCTTC. Translating it yields CASSHRIGGNYNEQFF.

This clonotype was picked up many times. The chain links TRBV29-1 to TRBJ2-7; possible D gene TRBD2, 5 bases. The V and J ends lost 6 bases and 3 bases respectively, with 15 bases between them. Per the germline V gene, CDR1 is SQVTM and CDR2 is ANQGSEA. CDR3 size: 13 residues. The CDR3 loop is CSVAPSHYYEQYF. CDR3 nucleotides: TGCAGCGTAGCGCCTAGCCATTACTACGAGCAGTACTTC.

This clonotype was seen repeatedly, ten times or more. The chain joins TRBV28 to TRBJ1-1, with a weak D call TRBD1 (6 bases). The germline V gene encodes CDR1 MDHEN and CDR2 SYDVKM. The V end lost 4 bases, the J end lost 1 base, and 22 bases lay between the germline ends. The CDR3 consists of 18 residues. CDR3 region: CASSSIRVVDSRNTEAFF. CDR3 sequence (DNA): TGTGCCAGCAGTTCAATTAGGGTAGTGGACAGCAGGAACACTGAAGCTTTCTTT.

This clonotype was seen many times. CDR3 DNA sequence: TGTGCCAGCCGACAACTAGCGGCGGCCTACAATGAGCAGTTCTTC. Protein: CASRQLAAAYNEQFF. The chain recombines TRBV12-3 or TRBV12-4 with TRBJ2-1, with 8 bases lining up with TRBD2. V lost 8 bases, J lost 2 bases, and 8 bases stayed unmatched. This CDR3 contains 15 residues.

This chain joins TRBV5-1 and TRBJ2-5; TRBD2 matches at 8 bases. V was pared by 2 bases and J by 5 bases, with 8 bases of the junction left unmatched. Germline V lookup: CDR1 SGHRS, CDR2 YFSETQ. The CDR3 is 15 residues long. The CDR3 protein is CASSFLAGNMETQYF. As DNA, the CDR3 is TGCGCCAGCAGCTTTCTAGCGGGTAACATGGAGACCCAGTACTTC.

This clonotype was seen at least ten times. The chain combines TRBV12-5 with TRBJ2-1, with D uncertain. CDR1 LGHNT and CDR2 FRNRAP come from the germline V gene. CDR3 size: 13 residues. Trimming cost V 0 bases and J 7 bases, with 7 bases left between them. This chain's CDR3 is CASGLVGMNEQFF. DNA for the CDR3: TGTGCTAGTGGTTTGGTCGGAATGAATGAGCAGTTCTTC.

V gene TRBV28 combines with J gene TRBJ2-7; D uncertain. Germline CDR1 and CDR2: MDHEN and SYDVKM. The CDR3 extends over 12 amino acids. The ends were cut back, 1 base at V and 5 bases at J, with 6 bases in the middle. CDR3 region: CASSLLVNEQYF. CDR3 in DNA: TGTGCCAGCAGTTTATTAGTGAACGAGCAGTACTTC. Supplemented by reference TRBV28 and TRBJ2-7, the full variable domain reads DVKVTQSSRYLVKRTGEKVFLECVQDMDHENMFWYRQDPGLGLRLIYFSYDVKMKEKGDIPEGYSVSREKKERFSLILESASTNQTSMYLCASSLLVNEQYFGPGTRLTVT.

This clonotype was counted ten times or more. The rearrangement joins TRBV29-1 to TRBJ2-7; TRBD1 matches 8 bases. From germline, CDR1 is SQVTM and CDR2 ANQGSEA. The CDR3 totals 13 residues. The J segment lost 4 bases and the V segment lost 7 bases, leaving 9 bases of the junction unmatched. The CDR3 DNA sequence: TGCAGCGCAGAGTGGACAGGGAGTTACGAGCAGTACTTC. This codes for CSAEWTGSYEQYF.